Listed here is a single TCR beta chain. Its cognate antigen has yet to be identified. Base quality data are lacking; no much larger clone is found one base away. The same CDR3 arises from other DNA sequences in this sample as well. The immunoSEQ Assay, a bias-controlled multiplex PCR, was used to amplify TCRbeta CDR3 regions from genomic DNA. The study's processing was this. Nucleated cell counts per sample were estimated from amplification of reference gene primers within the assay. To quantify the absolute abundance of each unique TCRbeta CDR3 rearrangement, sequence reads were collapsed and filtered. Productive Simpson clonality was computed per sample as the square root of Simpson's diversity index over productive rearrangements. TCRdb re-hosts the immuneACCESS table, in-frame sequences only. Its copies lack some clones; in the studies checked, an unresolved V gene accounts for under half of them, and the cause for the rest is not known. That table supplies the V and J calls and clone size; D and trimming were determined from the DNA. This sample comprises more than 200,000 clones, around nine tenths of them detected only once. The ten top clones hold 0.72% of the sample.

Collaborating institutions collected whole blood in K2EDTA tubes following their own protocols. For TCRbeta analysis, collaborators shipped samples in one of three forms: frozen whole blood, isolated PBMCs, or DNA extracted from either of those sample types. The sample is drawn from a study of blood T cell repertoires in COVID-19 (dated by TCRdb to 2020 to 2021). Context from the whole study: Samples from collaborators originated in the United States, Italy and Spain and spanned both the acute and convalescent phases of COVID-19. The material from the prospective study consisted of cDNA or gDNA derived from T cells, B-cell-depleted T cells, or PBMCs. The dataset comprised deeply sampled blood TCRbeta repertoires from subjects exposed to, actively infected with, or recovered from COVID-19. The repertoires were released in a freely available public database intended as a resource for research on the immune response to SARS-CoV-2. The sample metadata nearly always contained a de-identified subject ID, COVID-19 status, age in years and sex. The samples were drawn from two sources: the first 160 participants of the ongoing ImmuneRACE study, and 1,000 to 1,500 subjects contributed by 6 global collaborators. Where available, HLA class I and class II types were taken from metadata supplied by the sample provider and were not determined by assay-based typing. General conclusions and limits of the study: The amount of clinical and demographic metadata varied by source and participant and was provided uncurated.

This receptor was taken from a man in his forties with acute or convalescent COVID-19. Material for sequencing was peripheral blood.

The DNA is TGCGCCAGCAGCCCACAGGGATACGAGCAGTACTTC. Its product reads: CASSPQGYEQYF. The chain is encoded by TRBV5-1 joined to TRBJ2-7; possibly the D gene is TRBD1, per 6 matching bases. From the cysteine through the phenylalanine, the CDR3 covers 12 amino acids. CDR3 DNA is the only sequence kept; it has 36 bases, read in frame from the first base. V is clipped by 4 bases and J by 4 bases, and the sequence between their germline boundaries is 9 bases long. Via the germline V gene, CDR1 is SGHRS and CDR2 YFSETQ.